Sequencing of this TCR beta chain was carried out in a study of cytomegalovirus exposure and HLA in healthy donors (dated by TCRdb to about 2017). With regard to the full study: In an earlier analysis of around 540 of the donors, approximately 260 Gb of sequence data and just under 120 million unique TCR beta sequences from some 170 million T cells were reported. About 300 gigabases of sequencing data and roughly 80 million unique TCR sequences made up an early release that covered around 640 HLA-typed donors. Of the roughly 400 genotyped donors, 65% to 90% fell in the genetic ancestry cluster associated with self-reported Caucasian donors. The study aimed to test whether signatures of past pathogen exposure could be identified by cataloging public T cell receptors. The study used immunosequencing to profile the T cell repertoires of hundreds of subjects and linked those repertoires to cytomegalovirus serostatus. A separate validation cohort of about 110 different subjects was used in addition to the 666-subject first cohort. To predict cytomegalovirus infection status, the study combined high-throughput TCR immunosequencing, statistical association of individual TCRs with disease status, and machine learning. A later analysis re-analyzed previously published TCR beta repertoires from hundreds of donors and added high-resolution HLA genotyping to study TCR occurrence patterns. The later analysis used no new phenotypic data to find candidate immune exposures, relying instead on TCR beta sequences and their occurrence across donors. An earlier analysis of approximately 640 of the donors applied high-throughput TCR beta sequencing to assess whether each TCR beta V gene segment acted as functional or pseudogenic. Donor age, sex, ethnicity and CMV serostatus were compiled alongside the repertoire data. A later genetic analysis took genome-wide SNP genotypes for 398 of the 666 donors and used that subset as a discovery cohort. Every discovery cohort repertoire had been produced on one sequencing platform. Class I and class II HLA loci were covered by the typing at four-digit resolution. The number of donors typed differed by locus, with about 629-630 for A, B, C, DRB1 and DQB1, approximately 500 for DQA1, 600 to 610 for DPA1, and approximately 470 for DPB1. Roughly 5 DR-DQ haplotypes were handled as single units for association and clustering, since linkage in the cohort was strong. Among some 400 genotyped donors of the cohort, an average of around 240,000 unique TCR beta nucleotide sequences were sequenced per donor, 15% to 20% of them non-productive. Overall study results and their limits: A later analysis reported that several top co-occurrence clusters appeared linked to parvovirus B19, influenza, CMV and Epstein-Barr virus. This cohort had only TCR beta chains sequenced, and the lack of alpha or paired-chain data limited which features could be detected. Strong co-occurrence of HLA alleles, especially DR and DQ, made assigning TCR associations to individual alleles difficult. It was suggested by the authors that the approach could potentially be generalized to other disease states and immunological phenotypes. The study listed 164 TCR beta chains as associated with cytomegalovirus. The presence/absence analyses assumed that sequencing depth was roughly uniform across donors, and that assumption may not be true. In a later analysis, some 18,000 TCR beta sequences were associated with specific HLA alleles at a false discovery rate of 0.05. Because counts were too low, roughly 17 rarely observed V segments, including chromosome 9 orphons, were left out of the earlier analysis of some 600 of the donors. Immune exposure information for the cohort was limited to CMV serostatus. Most TCR sequences were observed very rarely across donors, whereas some public TCRs were present in many individuals. Linkage disequilibrium might explain the correlated functional status among segregating V segments, but an unknown experimental factor could not be excluded. Cytomegalovirus status was reported to be diagnosed by the classifier with high specificity and sensitivity in both the original and validation cohorts. In a later analysis, TCR association rates were found to vary across HLA loci, with the most associated TCRs seen for DRB1 alleles and the fewest for HLA-C alleles. A few of the identified cytomegalovirus-associated TCR beta chains were confirmed in vitro to be specific for cytomegalovirus antigens. A cluster of highly shared sequence variants was judged likely to be a technical artifact of the sequencing pipeline. A further reported finding was that TCR beta sequences accurately predicted the HLA-A and HLA-B alleles for most subjects in the first cohort. Because HLA typing was missing for some donors at each locus, association tests included only the typed subset. Most CMV-associated TCR beta chains appeared to be HLA-restricted in a later analysis, and the HLA associations seemed to be driven largely by CMV exposure. In a later genetic analysis, a missense DCLRE1C variant was associated with V-gene and J-gene trimming of TCR beta chains, and the association was replicated in an independent cohort. In a later genetic analysis, fewer N-insertions in productive TCRs were reported among donors in an Asian-associated ancestry cluster than the 666-donor mean. In a later analysis, HLA-associated TCR beta chains were found to be more clonally expanded and to have lower generation probabilities than equally common non-associated chains. In an earlier analysis of fewer than 750 of the donors, most TCR beta V segments were observed in productive rearrangements about 90% or about 30% of the time, broadly matching IMGT annotations.

Concerning this clone: What antigen it recognizes has not been identified.

The cohort was made up of 650 to 700 healthy bone marrow donors. At the time of sampling, every cohort member was nominally healthy, though immune exposures that went unrecorded were likely present. CMV serostatus was recorded as positive for some 300 and negative for about 50% of the 666 cohort members, whereas no CMV serostatus was recorded for the donor in question. A peripheral blood sample was provided by each donor, and peripheral blood mononuclear cells were used for TCR beta sequencing. Genomic DNA extraction from the blood cell samples was performed with the Qiagen DNeasy Blood Extraction Kit. Receptors were amplified or captured by the immunoSEQ multiplex PCR assay. For the multiplex PCR, a mixture combining 60 forward primers for TCR Vbeta segments and 13 reverse primers for TCR Jbeta segments was used. The CDR3 region of rearranged TCR beta genes was amplified from genomic DNA by a multiplex PCR assay. The Illumina HiSeq System was used to sequence the amplified TCR beta libraries as 87-base-pair reads. The study's own analysis went as follows. In a later analysis, tens of millions of unique TCR beta chains were counted across the 650 to 700 repertoires, and about 9.9 million of these chains were shared by at least two donors. To remove PCR and sequencing errors, raw reads were error-corrected and collapsed into unique sequences using a nearest-neighbor algorithm that merged closely related sequences. CDR3 sequences were aligned to IMGT reference sequences to assign V, D and J gene segments. For a sequence to be retained, a match of at least six nucleotides was required to both a V gene segment and a J gene segment. A rearrangement counted as productive if the CDR3 had no stop codons and remained in frame with V and J, and every other rearrangement counted as non-productive. CDR3 was defined according to IMGT convention as the region running from the second conserved V-encoded cysteine to the conserved J-encoded phenylalanine. Sequences without an unambiguous match to a single V gene segment were excluded from the earlier analysis of several hundred of the donors. An earlier analysis of almost 600 of the donors classified V segments as functional when productive rearrangements were above 56.7% and as segregating when the standard deviation between donors was above 5%. To diagnose cytomegalovirus status from the catalog of TCR beta chain sequences, a statistical classification framework was built. V and J gene assignment, in a later analysis, came from comparing TCR nucleotide sequences with IMGT/GENE-DB human TR gene sequences. Using the TCRdist pipeline, a later analysis assigned CDR3 sequences along with most-parsimonious VDJ recombination scenarios. In a later analysis, each TCR beta chain was defined by its CDR3 amino acid sequence together with its V-gene family, and reads without a unique V-gene family were excluded. To address suspected cross-contamination and a sequencing artifact, a later analysis removed a few hundred highly shared, low-generation-probability nucleotide sequences. For each public chain, a later analysis derived a clonal expansion index from normalized ranks of inferred template counts within each repertoire. In a later analysis, generation probabilities were computed with a VDJ recombination model fitted to out-of-frame rearrangements, and the resulting probabilities were checked against IGoR. In a later analysis, hypergeometric tests were used to score TCR-TCR, TCR-HLA and TCR-CMV co-occurrence, with a repertoire-size bias correction applied to TCR pairs. To estimate false discovery rates, a later analysis permuted the HLA or CMV assignments 20 times. In a later analysis, co-occurring TCRs were grouped using DBSCAN, and TCRdist sequence similarity was added for clustering within HLA-allele-positive subsets. Repertoires with fewer than 30,000 or more than 120,000 public chains, plus five repertoires with anomalous nucleotide sharing, were excluded from co-occurrence clustering. In TCRdb, the immuneACCESS table is reduced to in-frame sequences with V and J assigned. These tables do not hold every clone; where another copy was compared, an unresolved V gene accounts for under half, and the others remain unexplained. The V and J calls and clone size were taken over from that table, and D and trimming were inferred from the DNA. This sample's table carries tens of thousands of clones. The ten biggest clones cover over 5.5% of the sample.

The sample comprised PBMCs. The source is a human donor in good health.

The CDR3 sequence is CASSPSTYEQYF. At the DNA level, the sequence is TGTGCCAGCTCACCTTCTACCTACGAGCAGTACTTC. The chain is encoded by TRBV18 joined to TRBJ2-7; no D segment can be confidently identified. Including cysteine and phenylalanine, the CDR3 has 12 amino acids. Left in the record is the CDR3 DNA by itself, 36 bases read in frame from the first base. Trimming costs V 3 bases and J 2 bases, and their ends lie 5 bases apart. CDR1 KGHSH and CDR2 LQKENI are derived from the germline V gene.